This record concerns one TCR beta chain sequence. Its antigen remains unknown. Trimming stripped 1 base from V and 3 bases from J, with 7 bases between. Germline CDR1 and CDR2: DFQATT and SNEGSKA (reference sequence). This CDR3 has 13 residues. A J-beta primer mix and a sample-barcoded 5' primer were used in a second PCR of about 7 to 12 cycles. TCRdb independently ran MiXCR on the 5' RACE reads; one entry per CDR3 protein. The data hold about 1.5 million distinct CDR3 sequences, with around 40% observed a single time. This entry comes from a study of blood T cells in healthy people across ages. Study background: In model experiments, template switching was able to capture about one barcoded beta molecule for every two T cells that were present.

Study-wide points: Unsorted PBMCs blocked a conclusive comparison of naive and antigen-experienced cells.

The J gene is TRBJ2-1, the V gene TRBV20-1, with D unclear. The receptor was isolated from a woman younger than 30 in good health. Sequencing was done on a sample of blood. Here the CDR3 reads CSARGLGYNEQFF. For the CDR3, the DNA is TGCAGTGCTAGAGGACTCGGCTACAATGAGCAGTTCTTC.